This TCR beta chain was profiled in a study of early T cells in non-severe SARS-CoV-2 infection. Overall study: Unsorted whole blood bulk RNA was sequenced, with unpaired chains. General study findings and limits: A preference for anti-spike CD8 responses marked VDJdb matching, which missed private and CD4 specificities.

Unique molecular identifiers were added to individual cDNA molecules. One entry per CDR3 protein results from TCRdb running MiXCR on the 5' RACE reads. The sample includes roughly 23,000 distinct CDR3 sequences, around 5.8% of them seen just once. Trimming took 6 bases from V and 5 from J; bases not matched to a gene: 6. The CDR3 consists of 14 residues. Germline values: CDR1 WNHNN, CDR2 SYGVQD (reference sequence). This clonotype was counted between two and nine times. No antigen is known for it. This TCR was recovered from an adult who was a healthcare worker with PCR-confirmed SARS-CoV-2 infection or an uninfected control (not recorded which). The starting material was whole blood, obtained at baseline. This sequence joins TRBV10-1 and TRBJ2-1, with 8 bases matching TRBD1. CDR3 region: CASRMGQANNEQFF. The DNA of the CDR3 is TGCGCCAGCAGGATGGGACAGGCCAACAATGAGCAGTTCTTC.